The source of this TCR beta chain is a study of shared clonotypes between healthy human individuals. Trimming pared 1 base from V and 4 bases from J, leaving 10 bases between. CDR1 and CDR2 (germline): SGHTA, FQGNSA. The CDR3 totals 14 residues. Assay: immunoSEQ multiplex PCR; the TCRdb copy retains only in-frame clones and omits some. Of 2 million or so clones detected, 85% to 95% appear once; the ten largest clones hold more than 0.1%. The sequence derives from a man aged 18-30 years in good health. Source material: naive CD4+ T cells sorted from blood. Subset described: CD45RA+ positively selected. V gene TRBV7-2 combines with J gene TRBJ1-2, with D possibly matching TRBD1 (5 bases). CDR3 amino acids: CASSLVGELYGYTF. Written as DNA, the CDR3 is TGTGCCAGCAGCTTAGTGGGGGAACTCTATGGCTACACCTTC.